A selection of T cell receptor beta chains follows, all from one sample in a study of blood T cell repertoires in COVID-19. Clones were read by immunoSEQ multiplex PCR, and TCRdb kept only the in-frame ones, dropping some. Among some 400,000 clones listed, about 87% were seen once. Sequenced input: PBMCs or T cells enriched from blood (not recorded which). The source of these receptors is a man aged 25 to 40 who had recovered from COVID-19. The conserved cysteine and the conserved F or W are not part of the CDR3 here. The D gene is left open where the match is weak. The listing skips clone size in some rows; elsewhere it reads once, few, many or a size class.

j_call d_call clone_size cdr3_length v_call cdr3_aa
TRBJ1-2 - - 10 TRBV5-6 ASRTPGSGYT
TRBJ1-5 - - 16 TRBV5-8 ASSLVYTFPMENQPQH
TRBJ1-5 TRBD1 few 13 TRBV5-6 ASSLGTAGNQPQH
TRBJ2-7 - once 13 TRBV4-3 ASSQDRQEIDEQY
TRBJ2-1 - - 13 TRBV6-5 ASRRGGPTYNEQF
TRBJ1-1 - few 11 TRBV6-1 ASSEAGGAEAF
TRBJ2-5 - - 12 TRBV19 ASTGIGGKETQY
TRBJ2-1 TRBD1 few 14 TRBV5-8 ASSLIGTANFNEQF
TRBJ2-3 TRBD2 - 14 TRBV5-5 ASSPRTSEGGDTQY
TRBJ1-6 - - 12 TRBV7-8 ASSFDRSNSPLH
TRBJ1-1 - - 13 TRBV3-1/TRBV3-2 ASSASGQGWTEAF
TRBJ2-5 TRBD2 - 14 TRBV19 ASSIGGSGEQETQY
TRBJ2-7 - - 11 TRBV30 AWSVIPGDEQY
TRBJ2-1 TRBD2 - 13 TRBV5-1 ASSLDSGGLREQF
TRBJ1-1 - - 13 TRBV5-1 ASSLMSPMNTEAF
TRBJ1-1 - once 11 TRBV3-1/TRBV3-2 ASEGQPTTEAF
TRBJ2-3 - - 10 TRBV5-1 ASSLEGGTQY
TRBJ2-7 TRBD2 - 12 TRBV27 ASSWGGESYEQY
TRBJ1-6 - - 14 TRBV12-5 ASGLPRGDQGSPLH
TRBJ1-2 - - 14 TRBV5-1 ASSLAVMAGNYGYT
TRBJ1-6 TRBD1 - 12 TRBV5-4 ASSYRQGESPLH
TRBJ2-7 - - 9 TRBV19 ASSDSHEQY
TRBJ1-2 TRBD1 - 11 TRBV27 ASSLDRGGGYT
TRBJ1-2 - - 12 TRBV19 ASSIKRQNYGYT
TRBJ1-1 TRBD1 - 11 TRBV6-5 ASSWDSSTEAF
TRBJ2-7 TRBD1 - 14 TRBV7-9 ASSLRARTGTGEQY